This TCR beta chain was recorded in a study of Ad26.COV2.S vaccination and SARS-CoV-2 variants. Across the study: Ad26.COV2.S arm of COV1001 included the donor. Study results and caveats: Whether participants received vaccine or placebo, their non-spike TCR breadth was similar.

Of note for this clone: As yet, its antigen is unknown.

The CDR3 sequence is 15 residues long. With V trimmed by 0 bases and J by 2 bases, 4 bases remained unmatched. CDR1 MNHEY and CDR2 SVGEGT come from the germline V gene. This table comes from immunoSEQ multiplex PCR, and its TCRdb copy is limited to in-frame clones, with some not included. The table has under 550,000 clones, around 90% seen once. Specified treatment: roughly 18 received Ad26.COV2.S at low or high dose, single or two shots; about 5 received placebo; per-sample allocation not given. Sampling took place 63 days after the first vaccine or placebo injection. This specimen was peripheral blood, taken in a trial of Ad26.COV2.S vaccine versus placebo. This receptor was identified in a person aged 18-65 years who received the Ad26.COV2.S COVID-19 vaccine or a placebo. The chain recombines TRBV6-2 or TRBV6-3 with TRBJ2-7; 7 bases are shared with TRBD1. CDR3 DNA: TGTGCCAGCAGTTACTCGGCAACAGGGGCCTACGAGCAGTACTTC. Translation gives CASSYSATGAYEQYF.